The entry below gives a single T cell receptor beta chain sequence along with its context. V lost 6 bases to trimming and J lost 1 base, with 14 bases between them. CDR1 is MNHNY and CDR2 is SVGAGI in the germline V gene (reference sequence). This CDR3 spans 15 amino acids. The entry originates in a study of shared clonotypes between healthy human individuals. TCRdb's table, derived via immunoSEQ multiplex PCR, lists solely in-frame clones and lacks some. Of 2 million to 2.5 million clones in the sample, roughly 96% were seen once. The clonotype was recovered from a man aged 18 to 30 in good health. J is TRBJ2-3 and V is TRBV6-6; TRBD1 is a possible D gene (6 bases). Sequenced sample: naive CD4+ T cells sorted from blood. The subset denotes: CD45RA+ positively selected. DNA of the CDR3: TGTGCCAGCAGCCGCCGGCCAGGGGGCACAGATACGCAGTATTTT. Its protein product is CASSRRPGGTDTQYF.